These T cell receptor beta chains were read from a single sample in a study of molecular identifiers for immune sequencing clone quantification. TCRdb recomputed calls from the PCR reads with MiXCR, one row per CDR3 protein. This repertoire shows approximately 630,000 distinct CDR3 sequences, around 25% found once; its top ten account for about 0.8%. Sequencing input: naive CD8+ T cells from blood, with Jurkat cell RNA spiked in. The receptor source for this set is a human donor in good health. Some libraries in this study had Jurkat cell RNA spiked in. The CDR3 runs from the conserved cysteine through the conserved F or W. D genes are given only for firm matches. Some rows have no size entry. The others give once, few or many, or a class for an expanded clone.

>TRBJ1-2|.|17|TRBV12-3/TRBV12-4|TRBD1
TGTGCCAGCAGTCACAATATTATAGGGGGCCAGAACTATGGCTACACCTTC
CASSHNIIGGQNYGYTF
>TRBJ2-7|few|14|TRBV4-3|TRBD1
TGCGCCAGCAGCCAAGCGGACAGGGTATACGAGCAGTACTTC
CASSQADRVYEQYF
>TRBJ2-3|.|15|TRBV19|.
TGTGCCAGTAGTATAGGGGCAGGATCCACAGATACGCAGTATTTT
CASSIGAGSTDTQYF
>TRBJ2-5|many|16|TRBV4-3|TRBD2
TGCGCCAGCAGCCCTAATTATAGCGGGTTACAAGAGACCCAGTACTTC
CASSPNYSGLQETQYF
>TRBJ2-2|few|13|TRBV19|.
TGTGCCAGTACTGGGCCGAACACCGGGGAGCTGTTTTTT
CASTGPNTGELFF
>TRBJ2-5|.|14|TRBV27|.
TGTGCCAGCAGTTTATCTAACAGCCAAGAGACCCAGTACTTC
CASSLSNSQETQYF
>TRBJ2-7|.|15|TRBV20-1|TRBD1
TGCAGTGCCCTTGACCGGGACAGGGGGCTCTACGAGCAGTACTTC
CSALDRDRGLYEQYF
>TRBJ2-1|.|13|TRBV10-3|.
TGCGCCATCAGTGAAGGGACGATCCATGAGCAGATCTTC
CAISEGTIHEQIF
>TRBJ2-2|.|14|TRBV19|TRBD2
TGTGCCAGTGCGGGAGGGTTAGGCACCGGGGAGCTGTTTTTT
CASAGGLGTGELFF
>TRBJ1-1|few|13|TRBV30|.
TGTGCCTGGGCCCGGTGGGGGGGGACTGAAGCTTTCTTT
CAWARWGGTEAFF
>TRBJ2-7|many|14|TRBV5-6|TRBD1
TGTGCCAGCAGCATAGGACAGGCTATCTACGAGCAGTACTTC
CASSIGQAIYEQYF
>TRBJ1-3|.|19|TRBV4-2|TRBD1
TGTGCCAGCAGCCAAGTGGTAGAGGGGGCGCAGGGGTCTGGAAACACCATATATTTT
CASSQVVEGAQGSGNTIYF
>TRBJ1-6|many|17|TRBV25-1|.
TGTGCCAGCAGTGATATTTCGGCCGGGGGGAATAATTCACCCCTCCACTTT
CASSDISAGGNNSPLHF
>TRBJ2-7|few|16|TRBV27|.
TGTGCCAGCAGTTTAAAGGGACCCGTCCCATCCTACGAGCAGTACTTC
CASSLKGPVPSYEQYF
>TRBJ1-6|.|15|TRBV30|.
TGTGCCTGGAGTGATTCGGGGGGCGACGATTCACCCCTCCACTTT
CAWSDSGGDDSPLHF
>TRBJ2-7|.|12|TRBV30|.
TGTGCCTTATGGGATTCCCGCGGCGAGCAGTACTTC
CALWDSRGEQYF
>TRBJ2-5|.|14|TRBV11-2|.
TGTGCCAGCAGCTTTGGGCACAACCAAGAGACCCAGTACTTC
CASSFGHNQETQYF
>TRBJ1-1|many|15|TRBV9|.
TGTGCCAGCAGCGTAGTAGCACAGGGGAACACTGAAGCTTTCTTT
CASSVVAQGNTEAFF
>TRBJ2-3|many|16|TRBV28|.
TGTGCCAGCAGCTACGCCCGACAGACTAGCACAGATACGCAGTATTTT
CASSYARQTSTDTQYF
>TRBJ1-2|.|16|TRBV19|.
TGTGCCAGTAGTATTTGGTCCGGGACGGATTATTATGGCTACACCTTC
CASSIWSGTDYYGYTF
>TRBJ2-7|.|16|TRBV6-5|TRBD1
TGTGCCAGCAGTACTCTAGAGACAGGGGGCTCCTACGAGCAGTACTTC
CASSTLETGGSYEQYF
>TRBJ1-5|many|15|TRBV7-6|TRBD1
TGTGCCAGCAGCTTAGGACAGGGGGCCGATCAGCCCCAGCATTTT
CASSLGQGADQPQHF
>TRBJ2-7|many|15|TRBV19|TRBD2
TGTGCCAGTAGTCCGTCCCGGGACTACTTCTACGAGCAGTACTTC
CASSPSRDYFYEQYF
>TRBJ2-1|.|15|TRBV6-2/TRBV6-3|.
TGTGCCAGCAGTTACGTGGCAGGGGTGGGGAATGAGCAGTTCTTC
CASSYVAGVGNEQFF
>TRBJ1-1|few|18|TRBV14|.
TGTGCCAGCAGCCAAGGAGCGAGATGGGACTTTCGGAACACTGAAGCTTTCTTT
CASSQGARWDFRNTEAFF
>TRBJ2-3|.|15|TRBV19|.
TGTGCCAGTAGTATAGTTACGGGAGCAGCAGATACGCAGTATTTT
CASSIVTGAADTQYF
>TRBJ2-7|.|16|TRBV4-3|TRBD2
TGCGCCAGCGGCCAAGATCAAGGTGCTAGCGGATACGAGCAGTACTTC
CASGQDQGASGYEQYF
>TRBJ2-7|.|13|TRBV27|.
TGTGCCAGCAGTTTACACCCTTCCTACGAGCAGTACTTC
CASSLHPSYEQYF
>TRBJ2-2|.|17|TRBV4-3|.
TGCGCCAGCAGCCTCGGGACAGCCGGAGGGGGGACCGGGGAGCTGTTTTTT
CASSLGTAGGGTGELFF
>TRBJ2-7|few|15|TRBV11-1|TRBD2
TGTGCCAGCAGTCCCCTGGTGAGCGGGAGGCACGAGCAGTACTTC
CASSPLVSGRHEQYF
>TRBJ1-1|.|13|TRBV30|.
TGTGCCTGGGGTTTGGGTTCCGGCACTGAAGCTTTCTTT
CAWGLGSGTEAFF
>TRBJ2-2|many|13|TRBV5-5|.
TGTGCCAGCAGTCTCGACCCCACCGGGGAGCTGTTTTTT
CASSLDPTGELFF
>TRBJ1-5|many|13|TRBV27|.
TGTGCCAGCAGTTTACTGGGCGATCAGCCCCAGCATTTT
CASSLLGDQPQHF
>TRBJ2-3|.|14|TRBV12-3/TRBV12-4|.
TGTGCCAGCAGTTTAGCGCCTAGCCCCGATACGCAGTATTTT
CASSLAPSPDTQYF
>TRBJ1-1|.|15|TRBV6-5|.
TGTGCCAGCAGTTACGCGTCCCGGATGAACACTGAAGCTTTCTTT
CASSYASRMNTEAFF
>TRBJ1-2|many|14|TRBV5-5|TRBD1
TGTGCCAGCAGCTTGGTGTCAGGGGGCAACGGCTACACCTTC
CASSLVSGGNGYTF
>TRBJ2-3|few|15|TRBV5-4|TRBD2
TGTGCCAGCAGCCCGGGACTAACTGGCACAGATACGCAGTATTTT
CASSPGLTGTDTQYF
>TRBJ2-1|few|15|TRBV20-1|.
TGCAGTGCTTCGACGCAGGGAAGGGAATACAATGAGCAGTTCTTC
CSASTQGREYNEQFF
>TRBJ1-1|few|16|TRBV12-3/TRBV12-4|TRBD1
TGTGCCAGCAGATTTGGGACAGGGGTGGAGAACACTGAAGCTTTCTTT
CASRFGTGVENTEAFF
>TRBJ2-7|.|16|TRBV7-9|.
TGTGCCAGCAGCTTAGTCGGGCAGCTGGGCTACTACGAGCAGTACTTC
CASSLVGQLGYYEQYF
>TRBJ1-1|many|16|TRBV6-5|.
TGTGCCAGCAGTTACTCTTTCGAAAGTTTGAACACTGAAGCTTTCTTT
CASSYSFESLNTEAFF
>TRBJ1-2|.|14|TRBV2|.
TGTGCCAGTCGCTCCTTAGACGGAAACTATGGCTACACCTTC
CASRSLDGNYGYTF
>TRBJ1-1|many|17|TRBV7-9|.
TGTGCCAGCAGCCCAGGAAGGGGGAAGGCACACGGACCTGAAGCTTTCTTT
CASSPGRGKAHGPEAFF
>TRBJ2-6|many|16|TRBV29-1|.
TGCAGCGTTGAAGATGGGGGGGGGCTTGGGGCCAACGTCCTGACTTTC
CSVEDGGGLGANVLTF
>TRBJ1-5|.|12|TRBV19|.
TGTGCCAGTAGTATTGGTTTTCAGCCCCAGCATTTT
CASSIGFQPQHF